These 14 T cell receptor beta chains share one sample of origin, sequenced in a study of CD8 T cells in cerebrospinal fluid in Alzheimer's disease. TCRdb reanalyzed the 10x single-cell sequencing reads and collapses them to one entry per CDR3 protein, without DNA. This sample's table reports more than 1,200 distinct CDR3 sequences. The material sequenced was cerebrospinal fluid. The origin of the receptors is a human donor with mild cognitive impairment.

This clonotype is called medium-sized (0.01 to 0.1%) based on its frequency. The rearrangement links TRBV6-6 to TRBJ1-4. CDR3 length equals 14 residues. Germline-derived CDR1 and CDR2 are MNHNY and SVGAGI (reference sequence). This CDR3 is CASTTPATNEKLFF.

The V call is TRBV20-1, the J call TRBJ2-1; TCRdb names TRBD2, which stays unverified in the absence of DNA. CDR3 length equals 15 residues. Germline V gene sequence: CDR1 DFQATT, CDR2 SNEGSKA (reference sequence). The chain's CDR3 is CSVLFSGGLDNEQFF.

This clonotype is called medium-sized based on its frequency. J is TRBJ1-5 and V is TRBV2; TCRdb reports TRBD1, a call that lacks DNA to check it against. This CDR3 contains 15 residues. The germline gives CDR1 SNHLY, CDR2 FYNNEI. CDR3 sequence: CASSQDRASNQPQHF.

According to its frequency, this clonotype is medium-sized. V gene TRBV6-2 or TRBV6-3 combines with J gene TRBJ2-3; TCRdb picks TRBD2, but there is no DNA to check that call. The germline gives CDR1 MNHEY, CDR2 SVGEGT. This CDR3 contains 17 residues. CDR3 region: CASTPWGLAGQTDTQYF.

This clonotype registers large (0.1 to 1%) by frequency. This chain links TRBV5-5 with TRBJ1-1. Germline assignment: CDR1 SGHKS and CDR2 YYEKEE (reference sequence). This CDR3 spans 15 amino acids. CDR3 sequence reads: CASSPPGISNTEAFF. Full variable domain (remainder filled in from reference TRBV5-5 and TRBJ1-1): DAGVTQSPTHLIKTRGQQVTLRCSPISGHKSVSWYQQVLGQGPQFIFQYYEKEERGRGNFPDRFSARQFPNYSSELNVNALLLGDSALYLCASSPPGISNTEAFFGQGTRLTVV.

The J gene is TRBJ1-1, the V gene TRBV11-3; TCRdb names TRBD1, which stays unverified in the absence of DNA. This CDR3 has 15 residues. Germline V gene sequence: CDR1 SGHNT, CDR2 YENEEA. CDR3 sequence reads: CASSSTGGTNTEAFF.

The chain employs TRBV30 and TRBJ2-1; no DNA is available, so the TRBD2 call from TCRdb remains unchecked. Germline CDR1 GTSNPN, CDR2 SVGIG (reference sequence). This CDR3 is 15 amino acids long. The CDR3 reads CAWSLSGNSGNEQFF.

By frequency, this clonotype registers medium-sized. The chain uses TRBV3-1 and TRBJ2-1; TCRdb picks TRBD1, but there is no DNA to check that call. Germline CDR1 is LGHDT and CDR2 is YNNKEL (reference sequence). The CDR3 runs 15 residues. The CDR3 sequence: CASSRRDRNTNEQFF.

This clonotype is identified as large from frequency. The chain uses TRBV2 and TRBJ2-5. The CDR3 loop spans 12 amino acids. Germline CDR1 and CDR2: SNHLY and FYNNEI. The CDR3 protein is CASSGSEETQYF.

This clonotype ranks as large in terms of frequency. The chain is built from TRBV20-1 and TRBJ1-5. The CDR3 has 13 amino acids. The germline gives CDR1 DFQATT, CDR2 SNEGSKA (reference sequence). This CDR3 reads CSARKDGNQPQHF.

The chain joins TRBV19 to TRBJ2-2; checking the TCRdb D call of TRBD2 is not possible without DNA. The V gene's germline CDR1 is LNHDA and CDR2 SQIVND (reference sequence). This CDR3 has 15 amino acids. The CDR3 reads CASSIRARGTGELFF. The full variable domain, its missing parts supplied by reference TRBV19 and TRBJ2-2, is DGGITQSPKYLFRKEGQNVTLSCEQNLNHDAMYWYRQDPGQGLRLIYYSQIVNDFQKGDIAEGYSVSREKKESFPLTVTSAQKNPTAFYLCASSIRARGTGELFFGEGSRLTVL.

This clonotype ranks as medium-sized in terms of frequency. The gene calls are TRBV2 and TRBJ2-5; TCRdb lists TRBD1, though no DNA is available to test this call. The germline V gene has CDR1 SNHLY and CDR2 FYNNEI. The CDR3 totals 14 residues. The CDR3 loop is CASAETDLQETQYF.

This clonotype ranks as medium-sized in terms of frequency. The chain carries TRBV21-1 and TRBJ1-6; TCRdb gives TRBD1 as the D gene, but with no DNA this cannot be confirmed. TRBV21-1 corresponds to a pseudogene. The CDR3 sequence is 14 residues long. The CDR3 loop is CASDRGTPWTPLHF.

By frequency, this clonotype is medium-sized (0.01 to 0.1%). The rearrangement links TRBV7-9 to TRBJ2-3. From germline, CDR1 is SEHNR and CDR2 FQNEAQ (reference sequence). The CDR3 is 12 residues long. The CDR3 spells CASSYQRDTQYF.